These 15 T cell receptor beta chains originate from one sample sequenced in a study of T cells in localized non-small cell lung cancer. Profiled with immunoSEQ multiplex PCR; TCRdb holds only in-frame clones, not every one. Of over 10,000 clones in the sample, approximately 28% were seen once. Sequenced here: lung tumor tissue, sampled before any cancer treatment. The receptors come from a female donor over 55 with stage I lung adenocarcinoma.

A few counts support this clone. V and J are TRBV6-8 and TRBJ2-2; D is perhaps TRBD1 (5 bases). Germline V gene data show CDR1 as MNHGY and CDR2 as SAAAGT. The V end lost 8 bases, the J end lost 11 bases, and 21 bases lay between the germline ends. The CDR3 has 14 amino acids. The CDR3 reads CASRAGAALGELFF. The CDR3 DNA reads TGTGCCAGCCGTGCTGGGGCCGCCCTGGGCGAGCTGTTTTTT.

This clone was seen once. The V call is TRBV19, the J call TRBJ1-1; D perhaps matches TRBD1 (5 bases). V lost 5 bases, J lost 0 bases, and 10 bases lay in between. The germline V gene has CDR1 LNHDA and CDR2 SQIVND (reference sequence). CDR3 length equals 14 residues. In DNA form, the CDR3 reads TGTGCCAGTAGTGCCAGGGTAATGAACACTGAAGCTTTCTTT. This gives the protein CASSARVMNTEAFF.

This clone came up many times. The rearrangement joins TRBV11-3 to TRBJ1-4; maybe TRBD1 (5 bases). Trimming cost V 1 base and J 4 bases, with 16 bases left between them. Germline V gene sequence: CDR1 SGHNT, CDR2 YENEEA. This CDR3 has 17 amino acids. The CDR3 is CASSLGEGRDYNEKLFF. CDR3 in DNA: TGTGCCAGCAGCTTAGGGGAAGGCAGGGACTATAATGAAAAACTGTTTTTT.

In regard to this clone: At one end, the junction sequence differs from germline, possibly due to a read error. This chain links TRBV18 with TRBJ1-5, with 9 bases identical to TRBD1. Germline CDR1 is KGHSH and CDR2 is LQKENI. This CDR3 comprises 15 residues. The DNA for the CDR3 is TGTGCCAGCTCTCCACCGGGACAGGGATGGCAGCCCCAGCATTTT. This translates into CASSPPGQGWQPQHF.

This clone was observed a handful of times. CDR3 sequence reads: CASSQGAGDYGYTF. As DNA, the CDR3 is TGCGCCAGCAGCCAAGGTGCAGGGGACTATGGCTACACCTTC. V is TRBV23-1 and J is TRBJ1-2, with TRBD1 as a possible D gene (6 bases). TRBV23-1 is assigned to the ORF class and has an uncertain function. The CDR3 is 14 amino acids. Trimming pared 6 bases from V and 3 bases from J, leaving 14 bases between.

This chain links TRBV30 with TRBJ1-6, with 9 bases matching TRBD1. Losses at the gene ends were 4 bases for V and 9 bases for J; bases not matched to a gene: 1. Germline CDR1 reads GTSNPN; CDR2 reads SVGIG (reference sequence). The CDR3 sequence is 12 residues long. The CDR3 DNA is TGTGCCTGGACGACAGGGGGTTCACCCCTCCACTTT. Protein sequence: CAWTTGGSPLHF.

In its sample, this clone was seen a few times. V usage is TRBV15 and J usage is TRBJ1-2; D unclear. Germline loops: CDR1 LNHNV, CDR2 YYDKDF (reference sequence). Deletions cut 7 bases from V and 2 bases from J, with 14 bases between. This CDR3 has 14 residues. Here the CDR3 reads CATNEGRRNYGYTF. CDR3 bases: TGTGCCACCAACGAAGGCAGGCGGAACTATGGCTACACCTTC.

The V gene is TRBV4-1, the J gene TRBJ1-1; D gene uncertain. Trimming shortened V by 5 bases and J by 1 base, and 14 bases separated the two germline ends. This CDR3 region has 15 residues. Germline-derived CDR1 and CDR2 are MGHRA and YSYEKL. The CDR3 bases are TGCGCCAGCAGCGAAGGAGTACGCAGGAACACTGAAGCTTTCTTT. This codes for CASSEGVRRNTEAFF.

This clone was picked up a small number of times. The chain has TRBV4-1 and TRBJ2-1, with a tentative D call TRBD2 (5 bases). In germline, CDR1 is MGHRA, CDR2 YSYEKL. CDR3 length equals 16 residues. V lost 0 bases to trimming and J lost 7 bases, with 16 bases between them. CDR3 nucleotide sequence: TGCGCCAGCAGCCAAGATCCCGCGGGCCCGAGTAATGAGCAGTTCTTC. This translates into CASSQDPAGPSNEQFF.

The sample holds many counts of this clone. CDR3 sequence (DNA): TGTGCCAGCAGGGGACAGGGGGTAGCCAACTATGGCTACACCTTC. It translates to CASRGQGVANYGYTF. This chain links TRBV9 with TRBJ1-2; TRBD1 matches at 11 bases. Germline CDR1 is SGDLS and CDR2 is YYNGEE. The CDR3 loop spans 15 amino acids. V dropped 5 bases and J dropped 2; count of bases not matched to a gene: 5. The full variable domain, in which reference TRBV9 and TRBJ1-2 provide the parts outside the CDR3, is DSGVTQTPKHLITATGQRVTLRCSPRSGDLSVYWYQQSLDQGLQFLIQYYNGEERAKGNILERFSAQQFPDLHSELNLSSLELGDSALYFCASRGQGVANYGYTFGSGTRLTVV.

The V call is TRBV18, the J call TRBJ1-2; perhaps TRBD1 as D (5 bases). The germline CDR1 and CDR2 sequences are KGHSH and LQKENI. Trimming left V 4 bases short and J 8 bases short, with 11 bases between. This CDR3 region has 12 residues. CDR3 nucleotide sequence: TGTGCCAGCTCACAACGGAGGGACGGCTACACCTTC. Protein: CASSQRRDGYTF.

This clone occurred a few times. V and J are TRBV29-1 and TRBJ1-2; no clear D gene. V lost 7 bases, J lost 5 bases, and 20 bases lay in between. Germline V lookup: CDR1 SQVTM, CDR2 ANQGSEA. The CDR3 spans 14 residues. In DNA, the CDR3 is TGCAGCGCTGGGCCCGGGATTCAAGGATATGGCTACACCTTC. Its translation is CSAGPGIQGYGYTF.

The chain's CDR3 is CSVEKGPETQYF. In DNA form, the CDR3 reads TGCAGCGTTGAGAAAGGCCCAGAGACCCAGTACTTC. The chain uses TRBV29-1 and TRBJ2-5; D unclear. Trimming left V 3 bases short and J 4 bases short, with 9 bases between. Per the germline V gene, CDR1 is SQVTM and CDR2 is ANQGSEA. The CDR3 is 12 residues long.

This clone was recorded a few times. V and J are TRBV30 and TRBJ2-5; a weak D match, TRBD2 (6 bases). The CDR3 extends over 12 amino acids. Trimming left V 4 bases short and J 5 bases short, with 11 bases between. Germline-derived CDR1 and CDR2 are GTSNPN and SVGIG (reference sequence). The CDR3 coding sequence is TGTGCCTGGACTAGGGCGGGGGAGACCCAGTACTTC. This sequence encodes CAWTRAGETQYF.

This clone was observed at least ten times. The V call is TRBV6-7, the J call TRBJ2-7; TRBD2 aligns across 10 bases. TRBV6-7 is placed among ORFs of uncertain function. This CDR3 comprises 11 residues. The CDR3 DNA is TGTGCAGCAGGAGCGGGAGGGGAGCAGTACTTC. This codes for CAAGAGGEQYF.